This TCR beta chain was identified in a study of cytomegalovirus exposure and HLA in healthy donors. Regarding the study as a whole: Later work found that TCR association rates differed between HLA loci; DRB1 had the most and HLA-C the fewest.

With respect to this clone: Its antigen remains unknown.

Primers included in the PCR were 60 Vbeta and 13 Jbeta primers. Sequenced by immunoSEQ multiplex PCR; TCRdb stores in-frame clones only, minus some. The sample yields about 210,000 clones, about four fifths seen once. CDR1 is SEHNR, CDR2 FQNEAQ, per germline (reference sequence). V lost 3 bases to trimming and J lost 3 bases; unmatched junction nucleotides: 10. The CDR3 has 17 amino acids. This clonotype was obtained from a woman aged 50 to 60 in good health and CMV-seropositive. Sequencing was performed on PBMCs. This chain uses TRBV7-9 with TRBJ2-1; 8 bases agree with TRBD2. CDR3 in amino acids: CASSFSGGSGGYNEQFF. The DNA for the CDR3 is TGTGCCAGCAGCTTCTCTGGGGGGAGCGGGGGCTACAATGAGCAGTTCTTC.